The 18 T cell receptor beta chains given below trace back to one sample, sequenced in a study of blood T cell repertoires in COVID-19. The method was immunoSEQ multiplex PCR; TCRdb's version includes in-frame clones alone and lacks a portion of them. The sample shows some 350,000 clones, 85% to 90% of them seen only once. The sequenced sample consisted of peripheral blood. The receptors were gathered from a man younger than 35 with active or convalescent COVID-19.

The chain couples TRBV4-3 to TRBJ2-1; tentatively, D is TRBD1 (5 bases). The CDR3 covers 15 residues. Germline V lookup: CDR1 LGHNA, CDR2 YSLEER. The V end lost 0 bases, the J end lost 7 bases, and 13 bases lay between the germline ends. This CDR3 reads CASSQEEQEWNEQFF. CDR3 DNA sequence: TGCGCCAGCAGCCAAGAAGAACAGGAGTGGAATGAGCAGTTCTTC.

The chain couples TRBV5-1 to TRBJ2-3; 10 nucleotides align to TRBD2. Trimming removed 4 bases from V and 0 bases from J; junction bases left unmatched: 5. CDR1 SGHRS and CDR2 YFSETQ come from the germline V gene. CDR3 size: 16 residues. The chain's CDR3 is CASSGTSVESTDTQYF. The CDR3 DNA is TGCGCCAGCAGCGGGACTAGCGTCGAAAGCACAGATACGCAGTATTTT.

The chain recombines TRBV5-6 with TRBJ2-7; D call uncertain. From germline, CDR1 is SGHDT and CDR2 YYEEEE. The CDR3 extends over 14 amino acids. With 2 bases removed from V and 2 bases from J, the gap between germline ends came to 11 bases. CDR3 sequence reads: CASSFNSYTYEQYF. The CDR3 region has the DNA TGTGCCAGCAGCTTCAACAGCTACACCTACGAGCAGTACTTC.

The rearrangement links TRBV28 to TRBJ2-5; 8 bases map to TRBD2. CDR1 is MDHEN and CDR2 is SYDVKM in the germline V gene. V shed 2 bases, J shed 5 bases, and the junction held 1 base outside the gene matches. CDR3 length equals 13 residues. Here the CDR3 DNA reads TGTGCCAGCAGTTTAGGCGGGAGGGAGACCCAGTACTTC. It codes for CASSLGGRETQYF.

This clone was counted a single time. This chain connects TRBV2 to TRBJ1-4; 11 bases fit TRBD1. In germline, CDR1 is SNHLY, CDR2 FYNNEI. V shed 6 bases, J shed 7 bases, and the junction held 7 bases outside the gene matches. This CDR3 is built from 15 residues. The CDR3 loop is CASRPGTGGSEKLFF. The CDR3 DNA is TGTGCCAGCAGACCAGGGACAGGGGGTTCTGAAAAACTGTTTTTT.

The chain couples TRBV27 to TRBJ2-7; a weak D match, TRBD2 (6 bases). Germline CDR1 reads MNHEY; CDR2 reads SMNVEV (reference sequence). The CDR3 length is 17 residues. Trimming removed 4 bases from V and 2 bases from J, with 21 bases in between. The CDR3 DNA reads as TGTGCCAGCAGTTCATTCTCCCTAGGTAGCGGTGCCTACGAGCAGTACTTC. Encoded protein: CASSSFSLGSGAYEQYF.

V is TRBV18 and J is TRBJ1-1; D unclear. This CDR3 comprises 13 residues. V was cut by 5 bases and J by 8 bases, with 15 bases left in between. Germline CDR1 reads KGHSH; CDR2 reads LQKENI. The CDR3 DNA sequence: TGTGCCAGCTCATTATCACGGGAGGGAGAAGCTTTCTTT. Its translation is CASSLSREGEAFF.

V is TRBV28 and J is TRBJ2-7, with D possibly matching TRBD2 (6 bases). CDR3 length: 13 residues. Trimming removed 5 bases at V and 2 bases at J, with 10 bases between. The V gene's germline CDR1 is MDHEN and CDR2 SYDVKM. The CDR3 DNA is TGTGCCAGCAGTCGGGGGACCCCCTACGAGCAGTACTTC. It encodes CASSRGTPYEQYF.

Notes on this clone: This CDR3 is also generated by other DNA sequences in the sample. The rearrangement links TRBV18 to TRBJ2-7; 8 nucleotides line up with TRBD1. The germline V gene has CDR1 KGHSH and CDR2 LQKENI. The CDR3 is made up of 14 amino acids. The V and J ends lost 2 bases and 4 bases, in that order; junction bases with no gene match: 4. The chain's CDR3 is CASSPSQGAYEQYF. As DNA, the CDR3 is TGTGCCAGCTCACCATCCCAGGGGGCTTACGAGCAGTACTTC.

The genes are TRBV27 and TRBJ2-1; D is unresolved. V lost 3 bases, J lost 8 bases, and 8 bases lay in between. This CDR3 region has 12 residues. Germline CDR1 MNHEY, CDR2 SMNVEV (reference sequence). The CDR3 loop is CASSFAGHEQFF. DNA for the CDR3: TGTGCCAGCAGTTTCGCAGGCCATGAGCAGTTCTTC.

Here the CDR3 reads CASSHGDRDSNQPQHF. The DNA for the CDR3 is TGTGCCAGCAGCCATGGGGACAGGGATAGCAATCAGCCCCAGCATTTT. The chain joins TRBV4-2 to TRBJ1-5; TRBD1 aligns across 9 bases. This CDR3 has 16 amino acids. Unmatched junction bases numbered 3, after V lost 3 bases and J lost 0 bases. The germline V gene encodes CDR1 LGHNA and CDR2 YNFKEQ.

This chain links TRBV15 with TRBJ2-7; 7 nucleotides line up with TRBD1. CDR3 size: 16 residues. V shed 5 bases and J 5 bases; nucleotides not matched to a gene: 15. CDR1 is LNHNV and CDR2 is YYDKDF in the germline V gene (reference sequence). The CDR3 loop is CATSRIPTGPWDEQYF. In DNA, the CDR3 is TGTGCCACCAGCCGCATACCGACAGGGCCATGGGACGAGCAGTACTTC.

The CDR3: CASSPGTGGFYEQYF. The CDR3, as DNA: TGCGCCAGCAGCCCCGGGACAGGGGGCTTCTACGAGCAGTACTTC. The rearrangement uses TRBV4-3 and TRBJ2-7; TRBD1 matches at 12 bases. Unmatched junction bases numbered 4, after V lost 4 bases and J lost 3 bases. Germline V gives CDR1 LGHNA, CDR2 YSLEER. This CDR3 comprises 15 residues.

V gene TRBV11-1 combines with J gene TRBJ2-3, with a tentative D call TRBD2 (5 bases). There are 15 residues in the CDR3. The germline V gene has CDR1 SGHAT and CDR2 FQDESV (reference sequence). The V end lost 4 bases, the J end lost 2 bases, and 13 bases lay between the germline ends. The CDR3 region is CASSSLARTTDTQYF. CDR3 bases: TGTGCCAGCAGCTCTTTAGCGAGAACCACAGATACGCAGTATTTT.

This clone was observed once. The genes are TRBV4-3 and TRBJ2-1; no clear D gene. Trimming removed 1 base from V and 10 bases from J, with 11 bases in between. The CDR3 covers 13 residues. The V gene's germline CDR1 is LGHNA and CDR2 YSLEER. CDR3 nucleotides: TGCGCCAGCAGCCAAGCGCACGGGTCCGAGCAGTTCTTC. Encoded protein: CASSQAHGSEQFF.

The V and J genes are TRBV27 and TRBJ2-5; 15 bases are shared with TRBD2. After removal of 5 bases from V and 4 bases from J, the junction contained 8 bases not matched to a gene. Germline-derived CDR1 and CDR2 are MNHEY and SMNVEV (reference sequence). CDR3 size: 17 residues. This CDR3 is CASSPGTSGRRLETQYF. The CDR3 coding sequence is TGTGCCAGCAGTCCCGGGACTAGCGGGAGGAGGTTAGAGACCCAGTACTTC.

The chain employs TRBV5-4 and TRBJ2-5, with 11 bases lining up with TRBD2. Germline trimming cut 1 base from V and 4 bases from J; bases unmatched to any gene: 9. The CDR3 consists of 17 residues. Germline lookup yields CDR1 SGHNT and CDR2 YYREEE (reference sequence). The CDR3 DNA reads TGTGCCAGCAGCTTGCTGTTCCTAGCGGGAGGCGGAGAGACCCAGTACTTC. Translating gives CASSLLFLAGGGETQYF.

For the CDR3, the DNA is TGTGCCAGCAGTGAATATGGAGAGGGTCTAGCTAATGAAAAACTGTTTTTT. Translating it yields CASSEYGEGLANEKLFF. The rearrangement uses TRBV25-1 and TRBJ1-4; no clear D gene. Germline CDR1 MGHDK, CDR2 SYGVNS. The CDR3 runs 17 residues. Trimming removed 0 bases at V and 3 bases at J, with 14 bases between.